These 13 T cell receptor beta chains came from one sample sequenced in a study of shared clonotypes between healthy human individuals. Using immunoSEQ multiplex PCR, the repertoire was profiled, and TCRdb retains in-frame clones only, with some absent. The sample includes approximately 640,000 clones, 80% to 95% of them seen just once. The sample taken for sequencing was memory CD8+ T cells from PBMCs. The subset is: CD45RO+ cells pooled with CCR7-negative TemRA cells. Every receptor here comes from a man aged 18 to 35 in good health. Some clones in this sample may be carry-over from other donors' samples.

The genes are TRBV7-9 and TRBJ1-2, with TRBD1 as a possible D gene (6 bases). V dropped 3 bases and J dropped 0 bases, with 20 bases sitting between them. CDR1 is SEHNR and CDR2 is FQNEAQ in the germline V gene (reference sequence). The CDR3 covers 18 residues. The CDR3 here is CASSFLPSVQGPNYGYTF. The DNA for the CDR3 is TGTGCCAGCAGCTTTTTACCTAGTGTGCAGGGGCCTAACTATGGCTACACCTTC.

The table lists this clone with a count of one. The sample holds other DNA sequences that translate to the same CDR3. This chain uses TRBV15 with TRBJ2-1; D uncertain. This CDR3 has 15 amino acids. Germline CDR1 LNHNV, CDR2 YYDKDF (reference sequence). V was shortened by 0 bases and J by 0 bases, with 6 bases between the two germline ends. CDR3 in amino acids: CATSREGSSYNEQFF. Here the CDR3 DNA reads TGTGCCACCAGCAGAGAGGGCAGCTCCTACAATGAGCAGTTCTTC.

The chain recombines TRBV4-1 with TRBJ2-5; D might be TRBD1 or TRBD2, each matching 5 bases. The CDR3 spans 14 residues. The germline V gene has CDR1 MGHRA and CDR2 YSYEKL. Trimming pared 2 bases from V and 2 bases from J, leaving 9 bases between. CDR3 nucleotide sequence: TGCGCCAGCAGCCAATCCTGGGGGCAAGAGACCCAGTACTTC. This encodes CASSQSWGQETQYF.

V gene TRBV28 combines with J gene TRBJ1-5; no reliable D call. The CDR3 covers 14 residues. V was cut by 8 bases and J by 0 bases, with 11 bases left in between. Per the germline V gene, CDR1 is MDHEN and CDR2 is SYDVKM. As DNA, the CDR3 is TGTGCCAGCGGGTTTCGTGGTAGCAATCAGCCCCAGCATTTT. It translates to CASGFRGSNQPQHF.

V gene TRBV6-1 combines with J gene TRBJ1-5; D call uncertain. V shed 2 bases and J shed 1 base, with 9 bases lying between them. The CDR3 is made up of 15 amino acids. Per germline, CDR1 MNHNS and CDR2 SASEGT. The CDR3 DNA sequence: TGTGCCAGCAGTGAATACTCGGCGAGCAATCAGCCCCAGCATTTT. Protein sequence: CASSEYSASNQPQHF.

The chain has TRBV5-1 and TRBJ2-5; 11 bases map to TRBD1. The V segment lost 3 bases and the J segment 4 bases; nucleotides outside the gene matches: 5. The V gene's germline CDR1 is SGHRS and CDR2 YFSETQ. The length of the CDR3 is 15 residues. The CDR3 region is CASSWGQGERETQYF. DNA of the CDR3: TGCGCCAGCAGCTGGGGACAGGGGGAAAGAGAGACCCAGTACTTC.

The rearrangement joins TRBV7-9 to TRBJ1-2; D is uncertain. Germline assignment: CDR1 SEHNR and CDR2 FQNEAQ (reference sequence). This CDR3 spans 13 amino acids. Trimming took 4 bases from V and 4 from J, leaving 10 bases between them. CDR3 DNA sequence: TGTGCCAGCAGCTCACGGCCTTTCTATGGCTACACCTTC. Translating gives CASSSRPFYGYTF. The whole variable domain, filled in from reference TRBV7-9 and TRBJ1-2, reads DTGVSQNPRHKITKRGQNVTFRCDPISEHNRLYWYRQTLGQGPEFLTYFQNEAQLEKSRLLSDRFSAERPKGSFSTLEIQRTEQGDSAMYLCASSSRPFYGYTFGSGTRLTVV.

This chain joins TRBV9 and TRBJ2-5; D gene ambiguous. V was cut by 3 bases and J by 5 bases, with 17 bases left in between. The CDR3 covers 15 residues. CDR1 SGDLS and CDR2 YYNGEE come from the germline V gene. Written as DNA, the CDR3 is TGTGCCAGCAGCGAAAGTCAGGAGTCCCCTGAGACCCAGTACTTC. Amino acids: CASSESQESPETQYF.

J is TRBJ2-7 and V is TRBV7-9; 14 bases line up with TRBD2. This CDR3 region has 15 residues. From germline, CDR1 is SEHNR and CDR2 FQNEAQ (reference sequence). Trimming at V came to 5 bases and at J to 4 bases, leaving 4 bases not matched to a gene. CDR3 coding DNA: TGTGCCAGCAGCCGGGGACTAGCGGGAGAATACGAGCAGTACTTC. It encodes CASSRGLAGEYEQYF.

This chain connects TRBV6-1 to TRBJ2-5; 7 bases fit TRBD2. The DNA end is a closer match to TRBJ2-7, so the J assignment may be wrong. Germline values: CDR1 MNHNS, CDR2 SASEGT. The CDR3 is 14 amino acids. CDR3 in amino acids: CASSTSAAQYEQYF. The CDR3 DNA follows: TGTGCCAGCAGCACTAGCGCCGCCCAGTACGAGCAGTACTTC.

This chain joins TRBV15 and TRBJ2-5, with 7 bases matching TRBD1. Germline CDR1 and CDR2: LNHNV and YYDKDF (reference sequence). The ends lost 0 bases at V and 0 bases at J; junction bases unmatched: 7. The CDR3 extends over 17 amino acids. CDR3 residues: CATSRDSTGQHQETQYF. In nucleotides, the CDR3 is TGTGCCACCAGCAGAGATTCTACGGGACAGCACCAAGAGACCCAGTACTTC. Full variable domain (missing parts from reference TRBV15 and TRBJ2-5): DAMVIQNPRYQVTQFGKPVTLSCSQTLNHNVMYWYQQKSSQAPKLLFHYYDKDFNNEADTPDNFQSRRPNTSFCFLDIRSPGLGDTAMYLCATSRDSTGQHQETQYFGPGTRLLVL.

The chain links TRBV9 to TRBJ2-1; no firm D call. CDR1 is SGDLS and CDR2 is YYNGEE in the germline V gene. V was pared by 4 bases and J by 0 bases, with 14 bases between. CDR3 length: 16 amino acids. The CDR3 DNA sequence: TGTGCCAGCAGCCCAGAGAGGTTTGGCTCCTACAATGAGCAGTTCTTC. This encodes CASSPERFGSYNEQFF.

The CDR3 loop reads CASRPTSGTQETQYF. The CDR3 coding sequence is TGTGCCAGCAGACCGACTAGCGGGACCCAAGAGACCCAGTACTTC. The chain carries TRBV9 and TRBJ2-5; 11 bases are shared with TRBD2. This CDR3 region has 15 residues. CDR1 and CDR2 (germline): SGDLS, YYNGEE. V shed 5 bases and J 1 base; nucleotides not matched to a gene: 4.